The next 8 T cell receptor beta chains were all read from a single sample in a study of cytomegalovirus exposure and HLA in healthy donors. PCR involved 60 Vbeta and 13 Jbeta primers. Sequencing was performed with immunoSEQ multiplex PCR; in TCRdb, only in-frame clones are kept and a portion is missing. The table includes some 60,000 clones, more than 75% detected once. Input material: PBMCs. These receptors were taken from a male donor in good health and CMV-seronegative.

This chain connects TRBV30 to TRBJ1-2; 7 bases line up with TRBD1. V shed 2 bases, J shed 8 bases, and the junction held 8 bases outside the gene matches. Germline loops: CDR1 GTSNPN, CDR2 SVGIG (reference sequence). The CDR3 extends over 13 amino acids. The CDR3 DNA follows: TGTGCCTGGAGTACTGGACAGGCGCAAGGCTACACCTTC. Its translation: CAWSTGQAQGYTF.

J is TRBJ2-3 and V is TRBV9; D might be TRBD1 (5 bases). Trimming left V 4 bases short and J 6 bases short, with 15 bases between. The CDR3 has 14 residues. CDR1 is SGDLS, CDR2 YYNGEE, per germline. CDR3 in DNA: TGTGCCAGCAGCACAGGATCCCCCCGGGATACGCAGTATTTT. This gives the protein CASSTGSPRDTQYF.

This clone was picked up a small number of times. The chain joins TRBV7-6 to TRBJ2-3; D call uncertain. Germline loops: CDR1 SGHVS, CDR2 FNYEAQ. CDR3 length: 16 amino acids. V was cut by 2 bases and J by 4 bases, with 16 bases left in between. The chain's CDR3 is CASSLMASQLADTQYF. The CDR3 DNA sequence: TGTGCCAGCAGCTTAATGGCGTCACAGTTAGCAGATACGCAGTATTTT.

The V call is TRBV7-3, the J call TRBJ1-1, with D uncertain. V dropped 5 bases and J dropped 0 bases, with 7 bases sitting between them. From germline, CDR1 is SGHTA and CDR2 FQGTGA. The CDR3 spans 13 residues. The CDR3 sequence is CASSRGMNTEAFF. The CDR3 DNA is TGTGCCAGCAGCCGAGGCATGAACACTGAAGCTTTCTTT.

The CDR3 sequence is CASSLTEVSVGTEAFF. Written as DNA, the CDR3 is TGTGCCAGCAGCTTAACCGAGGTTTCGGTGGGCACTGAAGCTTTCTTT. The chain uses TRBV7-3 and TRBJ1-1; D gene uncertain. CDR3 size: 16 residues. CDR1 and CDR2 (germline): SGHTA, FQGTGA. Trimming cost V 0 bases and J 4 bases, with 15 bases left between them. Using reference TRBV7-3 and TRBJ1-1 for the parts outside the CDR3, the full variable domain is GAGVSQTPSNKVTEKGKYVELRCDPISGHTALYWYRQSLGQGPEFLIYFQGTGAADDSGLPNDRFFAVRPEGSVSTLKIQRTERGDSAVYLCASSLTEVSVGTEAFFGQGTRLTVV.

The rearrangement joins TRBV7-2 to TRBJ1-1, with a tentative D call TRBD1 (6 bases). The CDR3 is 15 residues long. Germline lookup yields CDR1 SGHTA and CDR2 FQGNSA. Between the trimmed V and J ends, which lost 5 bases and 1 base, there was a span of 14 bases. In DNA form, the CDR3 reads TGTGCCAGCAGCCCTAGAGGACAGAGGAACACTGAAGCTTTCTTT. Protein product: CASSPRGQRNTEAFF. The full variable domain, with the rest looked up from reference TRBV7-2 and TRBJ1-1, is GAGVSQSPSNKVTEKGKDVELRCDPISGHTALYWYRQSLGQGLEFLIYFQGNSAPDKSGLPSDRFSAERTGGSVSTLTIQRTQQEDSAVYLCASSPRGQRNTEAFFGQGTRLTVV.

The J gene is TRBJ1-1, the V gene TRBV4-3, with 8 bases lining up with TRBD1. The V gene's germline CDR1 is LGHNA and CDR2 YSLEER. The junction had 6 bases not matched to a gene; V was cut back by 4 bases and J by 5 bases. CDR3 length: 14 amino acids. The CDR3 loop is CASSPSRGRTEAFF. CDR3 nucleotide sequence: TGCGCCAGCAGCCCCAGCAGGGGGCGAACTGAAGCTTTCTTT.

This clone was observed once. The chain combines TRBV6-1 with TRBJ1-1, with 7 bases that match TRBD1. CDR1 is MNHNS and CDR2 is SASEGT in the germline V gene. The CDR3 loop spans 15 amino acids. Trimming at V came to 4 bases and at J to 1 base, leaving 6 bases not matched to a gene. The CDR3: CASSGQGSWNTEAFF. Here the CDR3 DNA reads TGTGCCAGCAGTGGACAGGGAAGTTGGAACACTGAAGCTTTCTTT.